Presented here are 17 T cell receptor beta chains from one specimen sequenced in a study of cytomegalovirus exposure and HLA in healthy donors. Primers included in the PCR were 60 Vbeta and 13 Jbeta primers. The repertoire was sequenced with immunoSEQ multiplex PCR; TCRdb's copy has only in-frame clones and lacks some. The data contain about 94,000 clones, 81% of them singletons. Sequencing used PBMCs. These TCRs come from a human donor in good health.

This clone has just one count. The chain recombines TRBV5-6 with TRBJ2-7, with 8 bases lining up with TRBD2. The J segment lost 3 bases and the V segment lost 4 bases, leaving 0 bases of the junction unmatched. CDR3 length: 12 amino acids. CDR1 and CDR2 (germline): SGHDT, YYEEEE. For the CDR3, the DNA is TGTGCCAGCAGCGGGACTAGCTACGAGCAGTACTTC. Amino acid sequence: CASSGTSYEQYF.

The CDR3 region has the DNA TGTGCCAGCAGCTTAGCCGGGCGGGGGCAGAGCAATCAGCCCCAGCATTTT. Residues: CASSLAGRGQSNQPQHF. This chain connects TRBV7-9 to TRBJ1-5, with D possibly being TRBD1 (6 bases). The CDR3 loop spans 17 amino acids. Trimming took 0 bases from V and 1 from J, leaving 13 bases between them. CDR1 is SEHNR and CDR2 is FQNEAQ in the germline V gene (reference sequence).

This clone appeared once. The chain uses TRBV6-6 and TRBJ1-1; 8 nucleotides match TRBD1. Germline CDR1 reads MNHNY; CDR2 reads SVGAGI (reference sequence). Losses at the gene ends were 7 bases for V and 6 bases for J; bases not matched to a gene: 7. The CDR3 is 13 amino acids. The CDR3 reads CASTFQGAAEAFF. The CDR3 DNA reads TGTGCCAGCACCTTCCAGGGGGCGGCTGAAGCTTTCTTT.

The chain uses TRBV5-6 and TRBJ1-5; 9 bases align to TRBD1. The germline V gene encodes CDR1 SGHDT and CDR2 YYEEEE. The CDR3 spans 14 residues. J was trimmed by 7 bases and V by 1 base; bases with no gene match: 3. This CDR3 is CASSLTGGEQPQHF. Written as DNA, the CDR3 is TGTGCCAGCAGCTTGACAGGGGGCGAGCAGCCCCAGCATTTT. Full variable domain (rest looked up from reference TRBV5-6 and TRBJ1-5): DAGVTQSPTHLIKTRGQQVTLRCSPKSGHDTVSWYQQALGQGPQFIFQYYEEEERQRGNFPDRFSGHQFPNYSSELNVNALLLGDSALYLCASSLTGGEQPQHFGDGTRLSIL.

The chain uses TRBV5-3 and TRBJ2-7; TRBD2 agrees at 7 bases. TRBV5-3 falls under the ORF class, with uncertain function. Trimming took 5 bases from V and 2 from J; bases not matched to a gene: 10. The CDR3 loop spans 15 amino acids. The CDR3 DNA reads TGTGCCAGAAGGGGTTGGGAGGGGACCCCCTACGAGCAGTACTTC. This translates into CARRGWEGTPYEQYF.

The V and J genes are TRBV6-5 and TRBJ1-6; TRBD1 matches at 8 bases. This CDR3 region has 16 residues. CDR1 is MNHEY, CDR2 SVGAGI, per germline. V shed 2 bases and J 8 bases; nucleotides not matched to a gene: 8. The CDR3 DNA reads TGTGCCAGCAGTTACGGACAGGGAATACGGGATTCACCCCTCCACTTT. This sequence encodes CASSYGQGIRDSPLHF.

This chain links TRBV5-1 with TRBJ2-3; D remains unclear. CDR1 is SGHRS, CDR2 YFSETQ, per germline. With 1 base removed from V and 3 bases from J, the gap between germline ends came to 3 bases. The CDR3 extends over 12 amino acids. CDR3 in DNA: TGCGCCAGCAGCTTGTATACAGATACGCAGTATTTT. The encoded protein is CASSLYTDTQYF. The entire variable domain, with the rest obtained from reference TRBV5-1 and TRBJ2-3, is as follows: KAGVTQTPRYLIKTRGQQVTLSCSPISGHRSVSWYQQTPGQGLQFLFEYFSETQRNKGNFPGRFSGRQFSNSRSEMNVSTLELGDSALYLCASSLYTDTQYFGPGTRLTVL.

The sample holds one count of this clone. The chain is built from TRBV15 and TRBJ1-5; 8 bases fit TRBD1. CDR1 and CDR2 (germline): LNHNV, YYDKDF (reference sequence). V gave up 4 bases and J gave up 3 bases; unmatched junction bases: 11. The CDR3 runs to 17 residues. CDR3 sequence (DNA): TGTGCCACCAGCACCAAACCGGGCAGGGGGCCCAATCAGCCCCAGCATTTT. Translating gives CATSTKPGRGPNQPQHF.

The chain is built from TRBV7-2 and TRBJ2-7; 10 positions agree with TRBD2. Germline CDR1 reads SGHTA; CDR2 reads FQGNSA. The V segment lost 1 base and the J segment 7 bases; nucleotides outside the gene matches: 4. There are 14 residues in the CDR3. The CDR3, as DNA: TGTGCCAGCAGCTTAGACGCTAGCGGGAGAGAGCAGTACTTC. Its protein product is CASSLDASGREQYF.

The rearrangement uses TRBV28 and TRBJ2-3; 7 bases align to TRBD2. The CDR3 is 18 residues long. Germline V gives CDR1 MDHEN, CDR2 SYDVKM. J lost 4 bases, V lost 6 bases, and 19 bases had no gene match. The CDR3 sequence is CASSLILAGAIGADTQYF. The CDR3 DNA reads as TGTGCCAGCAGCCTGATCCTCGCGGGAGCAATAGGGGCAGATACGCAGTATTTT. The full variable domain, in which reference TRBV28 and TRBJ2-3 provide the parts outside the CDR3, is DVKVTQSSRYLVKRTGEKVFLECVQDMDHENMFWYRQDPGLGLRLIYFSYDVKMKEKGDIPEGYSVSREKKERFSLILESASTNQTSMYLCASSLILAGAIGADTQYFGPGTRLTVL.

The chain couples TRBV19 to TRBJ1-2, with a possible D match to TRBD1 (6 bases). V lost 7 bases and J 8 bases, leaving 26 bases between the germline ends. The CDR3 runs 16 residues. Germline V CDR1 and CDR2: LNHDA, SQIVND (reference sequence). CDR3: CASIPRRQNRASGYTF. CDR3 in DNA: TGTGCCAGTATCCCCAGGCGCCAAAACAGGGCCAGCGGCTACACCTTC.

This chain joins TRBV30 and TRBJ2-7; 7 bases fit TRBD1. Germline assignment: CDR1 GTSNPN and CDR2 SVGIG (reference sequence). The CDR3 length is 12 residues. The V segment lost 4 bases and the J segment 6 bases; nucleotides outside the gene matches: 6. CDR3 in DNA: TGTGCCTGGACTGGGACAGCACCCGAGCAGTACTTC. Residues: CAWTGTAPEQYF.

The chain uses TRBV28 and TRBJ1-4; no clear D. Germline V gene data show CDR1 as MDHEN and CDR2 as SYDVKM. V lost 3 bases to trimming and J lost 3 bases, with 8 bases between them. CDR3 length equals 14 residues. The CDR3 DNA reads as TGTGCCAGCAGTTTGCACGGTCCTAATGAAAAACTGTTTTTT. This codes for CASSLHGPNEKLFF.

This chain joins TRBV2 and TRBJ1-1; weak D call: TRBD1 (5 bases). V was cut by 7 bases and J by 7 bases, with 22 bases left in between. CDR1 is SNHLY, CDR2 FYNNEI, per germline. The CDR3 runs 15 residues. CDR3 loop: CASTKDSPPSGEAFF. CDR3 DNA: TGTGCCAGCACTAAAGACAGTCCGCCCTCCGGTGAAGCTTTCTTT.

CDR3 sequence reads: CASSPTSGGGELFF. The CDR3 DNA reads as TGCGCCAGCAGCCCGACTAGCGGGGGCGGGGAGCTGTTTTTT. The chain is built from TRBV5-1 and TRBJ2-2, with 12 nucleotides matching TRBD2. CDR1 and CDR2 (germline): SGHRS, YFSETQ. V gave up 4 bases and J gave up 7 bases; unmatched junction bases: 2. The CDR3 runs to 14 residues.

The chain is built from TRBV7-8 and TRBJ2-7; 8 bases are shared with TRBD2. The CDR3 covers 16 residues. CDR1 and CDR2 from the germline V gene are SGHVS and FQNEAQ. With V trimmed by 2 bases and J by 0 bases, 6 bases remained unmatched. CDR3 region: CASSLRPSGPSYEQYF. The CDR3 DNA reads as TGTGCCAGCAGCTTAAGGCCTAGCGGGCCCTCCTACGAGCAGTACTTC.

This clone showed up just a few times. In DNA form, the CDR3 reads TGCGCCAGCAGCTTGGTTGCAGGGGGCACCGGGGAGCTGTTTTTT. Amino acids: CASSLVAGGTGELFF. The chain has TRBV5-1 and TRBJ2-2; 7 nucleotides agree with TRBD1. This CDR3 has 15 amino acids. The ends lost 0 bases at V and 4 bases at J; junction bases unmatched: 3. Germline CDR1 is SGHRS and CDR2 is YFSETQ.